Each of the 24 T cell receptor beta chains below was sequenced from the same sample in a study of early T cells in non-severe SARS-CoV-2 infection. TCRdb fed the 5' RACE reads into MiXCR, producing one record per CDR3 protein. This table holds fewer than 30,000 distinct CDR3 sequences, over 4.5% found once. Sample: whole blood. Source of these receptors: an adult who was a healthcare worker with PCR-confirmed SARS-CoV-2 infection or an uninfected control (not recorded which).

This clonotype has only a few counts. The CDR3 loop reads CASSQDGVTTQYF. CDR3 DNA sequence: TGCGCCAGCAGCCAAGATGGGGTCACGACGCAGTATTTT. This rearrangement joins TRBV4-3 to TRBJ2-3; D is ambiguous. The ends were cut back, 0 bases at V and 9 bases at J, with 10 bases in the middle. The germline V gene has CDR1 LGHNA and CDR2 YSLEER. This CDR3 spans 13 amino acids.

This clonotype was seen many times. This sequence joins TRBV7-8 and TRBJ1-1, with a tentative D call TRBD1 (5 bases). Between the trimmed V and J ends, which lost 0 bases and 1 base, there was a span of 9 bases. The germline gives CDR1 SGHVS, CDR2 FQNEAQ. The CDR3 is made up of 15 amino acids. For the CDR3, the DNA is TGTGCCAGCAGCTTAGCGACGGGACCGAACACTGAAGCTTTCTTT. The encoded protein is CASSLATGPNTEAFF.

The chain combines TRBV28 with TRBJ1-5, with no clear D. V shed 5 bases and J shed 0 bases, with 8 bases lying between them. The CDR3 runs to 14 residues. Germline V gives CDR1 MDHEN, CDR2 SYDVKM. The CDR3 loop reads CASSKGYSNQPQHF. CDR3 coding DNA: TGTGCCAGCAGTAAAGGTTATAGCAATCAGCCCCAGCATTTT.

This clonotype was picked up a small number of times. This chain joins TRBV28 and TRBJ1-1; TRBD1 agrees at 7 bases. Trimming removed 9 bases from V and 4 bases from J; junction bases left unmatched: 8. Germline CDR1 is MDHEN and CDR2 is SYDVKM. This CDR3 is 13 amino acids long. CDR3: CASERRGFTEAFF. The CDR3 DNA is TGTGCCAGTGAACGCAGGGGGTTCACTGAAGCTTTCTTT.

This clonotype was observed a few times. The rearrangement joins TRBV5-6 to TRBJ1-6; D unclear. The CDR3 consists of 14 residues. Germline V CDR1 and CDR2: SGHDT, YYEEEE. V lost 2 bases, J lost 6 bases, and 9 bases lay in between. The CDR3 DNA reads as TGTGCCAGCAGCTTACGGCAGACTAATTCACCCCTCCACTTT. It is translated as CASSLRQTNSPLHF.

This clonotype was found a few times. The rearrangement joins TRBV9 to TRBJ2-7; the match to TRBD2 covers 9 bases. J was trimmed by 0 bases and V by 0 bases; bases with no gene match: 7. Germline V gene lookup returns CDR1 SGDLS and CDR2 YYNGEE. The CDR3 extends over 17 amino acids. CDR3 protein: CASSVGLAGLTSYEQYF. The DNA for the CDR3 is TGTGCCAGCAGCGTAGGGCTAGCGGGACTTACCTCCTACGAGCAGTACTTC.

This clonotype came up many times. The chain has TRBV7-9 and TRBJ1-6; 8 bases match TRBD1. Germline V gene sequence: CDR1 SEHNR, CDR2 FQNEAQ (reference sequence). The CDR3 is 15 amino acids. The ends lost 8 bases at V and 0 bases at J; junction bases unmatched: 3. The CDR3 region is CASGQGSSYNSPLHF. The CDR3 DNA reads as TGTGCCAGCGGACAGGGTAGCTCCTATAATTCACCCCTCCACTTT.

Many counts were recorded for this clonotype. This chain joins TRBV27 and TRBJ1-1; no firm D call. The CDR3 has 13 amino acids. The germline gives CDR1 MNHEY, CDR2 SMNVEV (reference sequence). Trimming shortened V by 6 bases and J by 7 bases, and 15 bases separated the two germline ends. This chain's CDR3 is CASSDPLFGEAFF. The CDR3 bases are TGTGCCAGCAGCGACCCCTTGTTCGGTGAAGCTTTCTTT.

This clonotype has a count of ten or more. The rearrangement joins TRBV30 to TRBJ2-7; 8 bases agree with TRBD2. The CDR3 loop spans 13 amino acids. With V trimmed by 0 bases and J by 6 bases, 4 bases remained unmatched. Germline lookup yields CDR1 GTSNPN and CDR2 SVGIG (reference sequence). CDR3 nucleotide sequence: TGTGCCTGGAGTGTAAGGGGACTAGGCGAGCAGTACTTC. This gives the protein CAWSVRGLGEQYF. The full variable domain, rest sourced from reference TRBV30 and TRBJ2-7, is SQTIHQWPATLVQPVGSPLSLECTVEGTSNPNLYWYRQAAGRGLQLLFYSVGIGQISSEVPQNLSASRPQDRQFILSSKKLLLSDSGFYLCAWSVRGLGEQYFGPGTRLTVT.

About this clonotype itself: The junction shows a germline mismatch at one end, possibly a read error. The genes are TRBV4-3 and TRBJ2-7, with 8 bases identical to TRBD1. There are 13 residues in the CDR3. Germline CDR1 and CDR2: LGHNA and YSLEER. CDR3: CASCQTGGREQYF. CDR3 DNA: TGCGCCAGCTGCCAAACAGGGGGAAGGGAGCAGTACTTC.

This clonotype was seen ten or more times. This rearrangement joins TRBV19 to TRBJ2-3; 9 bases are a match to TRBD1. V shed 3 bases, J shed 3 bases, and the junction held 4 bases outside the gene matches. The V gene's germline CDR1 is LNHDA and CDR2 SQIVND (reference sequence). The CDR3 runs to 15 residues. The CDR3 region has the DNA TGTGCCAGTAGTATGGGGACAGGGAGGACAGATACGCAGTATTTT. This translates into CASSMGTGRTDTQYF.

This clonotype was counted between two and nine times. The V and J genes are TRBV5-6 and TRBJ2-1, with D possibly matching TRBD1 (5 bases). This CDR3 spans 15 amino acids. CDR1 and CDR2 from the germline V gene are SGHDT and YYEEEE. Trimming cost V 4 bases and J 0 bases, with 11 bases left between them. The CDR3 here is CASSPTVSSYNEQFF. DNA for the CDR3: TGTGCCAGCAGCCCGACAGTCAGCTCCTACAATGAGCAGTTCTTC.

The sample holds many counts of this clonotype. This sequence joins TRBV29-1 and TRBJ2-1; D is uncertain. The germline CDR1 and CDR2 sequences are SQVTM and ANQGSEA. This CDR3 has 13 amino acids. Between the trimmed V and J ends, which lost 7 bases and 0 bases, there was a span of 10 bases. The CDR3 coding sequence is TGCAGCGGATCCCCGAGCTCCTACAATGAGCAGTTCTTC. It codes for CSGSPSSYNEQFF.

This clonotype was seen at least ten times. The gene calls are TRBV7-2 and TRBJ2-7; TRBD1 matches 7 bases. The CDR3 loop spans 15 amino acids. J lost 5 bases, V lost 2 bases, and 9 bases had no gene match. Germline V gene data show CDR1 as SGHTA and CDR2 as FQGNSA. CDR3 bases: TGTGCCAGCAGCTTACACCAGGGGGAAGAAAACGAGCAGTACTTC. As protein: CASSLHQGEENEQYF.

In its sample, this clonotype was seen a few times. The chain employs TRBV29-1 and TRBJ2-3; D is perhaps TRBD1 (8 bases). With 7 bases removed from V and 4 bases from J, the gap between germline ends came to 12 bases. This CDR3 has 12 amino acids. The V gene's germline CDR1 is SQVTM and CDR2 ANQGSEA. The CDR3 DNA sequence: TGCAGCGCGGGGGGACAGGCAGATACGCAGTATTTT. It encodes CSAGGQADTQYF.

In nucleotides, the CDR3 is TGTGCCAGCGGTTCGGCAGAACAAGAGACCCAGTACTTC. Translating it yields CASGSAEQETQYF. The rearrangement uses TRBV12-3 or TRBV12-4 and TRBJ2-5; D uncertain. The CDR3 sequence is 13 residues long. V lost 8 bases and J lost 2, with 12 bases in between.

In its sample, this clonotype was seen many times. The CDR3 bases are TGCGCCAGCAGCGGGTTTGGCCCTGAAGCTTTCTTT. As protein: CASSGFGPEAFF. V gene TRBV5-1 combines with J gene TRBJ1-1; D remains ambiguous. The CDR3 contains 12 residues. Trimming stripped 4 bases from V and 6 bases from J, with 10 bases between. Germline V gives CDR1 SGHRS, CDR2 YFSETQ.

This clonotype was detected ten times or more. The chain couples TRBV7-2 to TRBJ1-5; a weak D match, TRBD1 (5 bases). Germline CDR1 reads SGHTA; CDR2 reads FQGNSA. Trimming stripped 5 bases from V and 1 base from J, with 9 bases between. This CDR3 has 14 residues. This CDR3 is CASSLRASNQPQHF. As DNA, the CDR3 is TGTGCCAGCAGCCTCAGGGCAAGCAATCAGCCCCAGCATTTT.

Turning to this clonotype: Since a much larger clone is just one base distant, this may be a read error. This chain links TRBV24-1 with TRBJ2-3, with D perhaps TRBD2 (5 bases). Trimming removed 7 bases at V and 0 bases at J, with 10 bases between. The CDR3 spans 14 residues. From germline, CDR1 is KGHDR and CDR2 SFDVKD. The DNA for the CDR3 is TGTGCCACCAGCGGGGTCAGTAGCACAGATACGCAGTATTTT. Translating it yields CATSGVSSTDTQYF.

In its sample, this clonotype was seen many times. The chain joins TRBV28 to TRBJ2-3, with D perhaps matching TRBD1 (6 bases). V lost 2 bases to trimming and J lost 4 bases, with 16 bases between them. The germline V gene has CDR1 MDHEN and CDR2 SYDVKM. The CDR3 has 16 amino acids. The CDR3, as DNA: TGTGCCAGCAGTTTAATGGGCAGGGGAAGGGCAGATACGCAGTATTTT. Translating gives CASSLMGRGRADTQYF.

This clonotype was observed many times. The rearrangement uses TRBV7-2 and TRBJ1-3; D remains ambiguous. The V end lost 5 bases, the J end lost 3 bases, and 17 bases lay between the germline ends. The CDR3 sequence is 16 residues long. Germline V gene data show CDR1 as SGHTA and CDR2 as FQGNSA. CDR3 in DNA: TGTGCCAGCAGCCAAGAGGACGGTGGGCTTGGAAACACCATATATTTT. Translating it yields CASSQEDGGLGNTIYF.

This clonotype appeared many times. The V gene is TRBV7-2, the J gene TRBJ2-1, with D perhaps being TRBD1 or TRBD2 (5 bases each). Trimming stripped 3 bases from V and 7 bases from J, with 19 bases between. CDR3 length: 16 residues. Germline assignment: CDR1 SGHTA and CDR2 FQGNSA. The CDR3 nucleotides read TGTGCCAGCAGCTTTGTCGGGACCCCCGTGGGTAATGAGCAGTTCTTC. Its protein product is CASSFVGTPVGNEQFF.

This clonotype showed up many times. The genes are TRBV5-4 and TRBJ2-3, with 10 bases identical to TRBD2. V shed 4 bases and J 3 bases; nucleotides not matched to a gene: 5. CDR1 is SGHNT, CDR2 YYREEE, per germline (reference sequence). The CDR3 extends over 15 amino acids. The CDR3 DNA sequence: TGTGCCAGCAGCCCTAGCGGGAGTAGAACAGATACGCAGTATTTT. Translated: CASSPSGSRTDTQYF.

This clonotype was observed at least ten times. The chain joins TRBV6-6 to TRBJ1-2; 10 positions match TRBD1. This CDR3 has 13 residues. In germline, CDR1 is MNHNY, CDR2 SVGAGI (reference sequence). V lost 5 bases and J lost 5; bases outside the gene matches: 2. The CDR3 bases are TGTGCCAGCAGTCAGGGACAGGGGTATGGCTACACCTTC. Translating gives CASSQGQGYGYTF.